This T cell receptor (beta chain) was identified during a study of shared clonotypes between healthy human individuals. Study findings and constraints: Larger richness was generally estimated for naive than memory subsets.

This table comes from immunoSEQ multiplex PCR, and its TCRdb copy is limited to in-frame clones, with some not included. The sample lists some 1,600,000 clones; around 98% were seen once. With regard to this clone: Its antigen is currently unknown.

The V end was cut by 8 bases, the J end by 7 bases, with 15 bases between. CDR3 length: 13 residues. Germline lookup yields CDR1 KGHSH and CDR2 LQKENI. The rearrangement links TRBV18 to TRBJ2-1, with D possibly being TRBD2 (6 bases). The source of this sequence is a man in his thirties or forties in good health. The sequencing sample was made of naive CD4+ T cells sorted from blood. Subset defined: CD45RA+ positively selected. CDR3 loop: CASREEGRNEQFF. As DNA, the CDR3 is TGTGCCAGCCGCGAGGAGGGCCGGAATGAGCAGTTCTTC.